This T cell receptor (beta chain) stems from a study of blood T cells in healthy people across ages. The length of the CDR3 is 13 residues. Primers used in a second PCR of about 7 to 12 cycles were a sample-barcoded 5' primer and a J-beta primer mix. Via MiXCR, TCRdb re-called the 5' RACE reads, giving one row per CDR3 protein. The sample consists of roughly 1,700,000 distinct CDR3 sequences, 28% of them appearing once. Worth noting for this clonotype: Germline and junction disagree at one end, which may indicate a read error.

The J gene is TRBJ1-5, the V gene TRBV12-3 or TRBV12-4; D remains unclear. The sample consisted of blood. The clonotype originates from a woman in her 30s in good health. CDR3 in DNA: TGTGTCAGCAGTTCAAGGGACAATCAGCCCCAGCATTTT. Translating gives CVSSSRDNQPQHF.